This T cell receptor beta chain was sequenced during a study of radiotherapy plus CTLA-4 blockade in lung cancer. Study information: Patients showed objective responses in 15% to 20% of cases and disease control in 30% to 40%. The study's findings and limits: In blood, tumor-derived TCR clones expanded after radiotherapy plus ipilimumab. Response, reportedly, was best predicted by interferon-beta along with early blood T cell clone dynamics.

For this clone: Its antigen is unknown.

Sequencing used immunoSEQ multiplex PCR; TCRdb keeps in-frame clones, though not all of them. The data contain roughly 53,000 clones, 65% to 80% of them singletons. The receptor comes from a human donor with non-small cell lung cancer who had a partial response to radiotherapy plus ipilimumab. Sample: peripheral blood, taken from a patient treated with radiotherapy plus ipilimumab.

The CDR3 DNA follows: TGTGCCAGCAGGAACCCGGGACAGGGAGGTGAAGCTTTCTTT. It codes for CASRNPGQGGEAFF. V is TRBV6-6 and J is TRBJ1-1; 9 nucleotides line up with TRBD1. The trim removed 6 bases at V and 7 bases at J, leaving 9 bases unmatched. This CDR3 spans 14 amino acids. Germline V gives CDR1 MNHNY, CDR2 SVGAGI (reference sequence).